What follows describes a single T cell receptor beta chain. Source study methods: Samples had a median of 95,638 TCRs, ranging about 20,000 to 750,000. TCRdb called the RACE reads again in MiXCR, with one record for every CDR3 protein. Clone size and V and J calls follow TCRdb, not the original study. The sample yields 180,000 or so distinct CDR3 sequences, about 14% seen once. This sample was taken from a study of human T cells and chemical hapten exposure. Time point of the sample: patch test 1, 2 weeks after DPC sensitization. Specified treatment: therapeutic diphenylcyclopropenone sensitization with weekly scalp DPC. The material sequenced was whole blood, taken in connection with sensitization to the hapten diphenylcyclopropenone (DPC). The TCR sequence derives from a young woman with alopecia areata. Some clones in this sample may be carry-over from other donors' samples.

The DNA for the CDR3 is TGTGCCAGCAGTTCGAACAGGGGCCTCGGCAATCAGCCCCAGCATTTT. It encodes CASSSNRGLGNQPQHF. The J gene is TRBJ1-5, the V gene TRBV27; 7 bases are shared with TRBD1. This CDR3 spans 16 amino acids. V was pared by 4 bases and J by 2 bases, with 8 bases of the junction left unmatched. Germline V gene sequence: CDR1 MNHEY, CDR2 SMNVEV (reference sequence).